The present TCR beta chain was sequenced within a study of response to subunit inactivated influenza vaccine. Trimming removed 1 base at V and 7 bases at J, with 14 bases between. CDR1 and CDR2 (germline): DFQATT, SNEGSKA (reference sequence). This CDR3 is built from 14 residues. This clonotype was seen more than once but under ten times. TCRdb re-derived calls from the RT-PCR reads in MiXCR, one entry per CDR3 protein. This sample has fewer than 700,000 distinct CDR3 sequences, with roughly 13% found just once. The receptor was isolated from a man in his forties or fifties who received an inactivated influenza vaccine. This sequence joins TRBV20-1 and TRBJ2-1; the D is unclear. This specimen consisted of PBMCs from blood, obtained 35 to 45 days after vaccination. The CDR3 region is CSARGTAYGNEQFF. The CDR3, as DNA: TGCAGTGCTAGAGGGACGGCTTACGGGAATGAGCAGTTCTTC.